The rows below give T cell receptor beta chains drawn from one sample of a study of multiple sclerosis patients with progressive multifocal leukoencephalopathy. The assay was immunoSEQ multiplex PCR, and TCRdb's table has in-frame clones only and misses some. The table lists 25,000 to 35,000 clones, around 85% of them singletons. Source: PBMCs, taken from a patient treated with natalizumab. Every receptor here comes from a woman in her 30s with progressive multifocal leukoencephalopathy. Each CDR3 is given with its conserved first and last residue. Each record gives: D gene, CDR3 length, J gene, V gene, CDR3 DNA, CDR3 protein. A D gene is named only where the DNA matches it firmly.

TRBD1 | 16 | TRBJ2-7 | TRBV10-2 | TGCGCCAGCAGTGACCCTCCGGGACAGGGAATCTACGAGCAGTACTTC | CASSDPPGQGIYEQYF
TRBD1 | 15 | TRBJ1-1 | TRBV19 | TGTGCCAGTAGTAGGGACCGGGACAGGAGAACTGAAGCTTTCTTT | CASSRDRDRRTEAFF
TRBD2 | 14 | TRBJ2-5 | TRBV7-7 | TGTGCTAGCAGCTTATTAGCGGGGGGGGAGACCCAGTACTTC | CASSLLAGGETQYF
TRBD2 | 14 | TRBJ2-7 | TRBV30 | TGTGCCTGGAGTGGACTAGCGGGAGCCTACGAGCAGTACTTC | CAWSGLAGAYEQYF
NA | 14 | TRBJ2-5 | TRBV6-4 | TGTGCCAGCAGTGACCCCGCGCCGGGAGAGACCCAGTACTTC | CASSDPAPGETQYF
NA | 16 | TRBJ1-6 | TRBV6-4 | TGTGCCAGCAGTGAAGGGCCGGGGGCTGGTAATTCACCCCTCCACTTT | CASSEGPGAGNSPLHF
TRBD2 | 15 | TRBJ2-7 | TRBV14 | TGTGCCAGCAGCTTTAGCGGGAGGGCCGTGATCGAGCAGTACTTC | CASSFSGRAVIEQYF
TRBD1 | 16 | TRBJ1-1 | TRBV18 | TGTGCCAGCTCACCGGGACAGGGGACCCTAAACACTGAAGCTTTCTTT | CASSPGQGTLNTEAFF
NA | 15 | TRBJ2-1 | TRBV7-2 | TGTGCCAGCAGCCCCCAGGCCGGGTCCTACAATGAGCAGTTCTTC | CASSPQAGSYNEQFF
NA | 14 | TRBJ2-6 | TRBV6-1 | TGTGCCAGCACCCCCGTTTTATTGGCCAACGTCCTGACTTTC | CASTPVLLANVLTF
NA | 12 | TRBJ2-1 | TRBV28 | TGTGCCAGCACATCGATCTACAATGAGCAGTTCTTC | CASTSIYNEQFF
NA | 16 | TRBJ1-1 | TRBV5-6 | TGTGCCAGCAGCTTGCCCGCATATGGAATGAACACTGAAGCTTTCTTT | CASSLPAYGMNTEAFF
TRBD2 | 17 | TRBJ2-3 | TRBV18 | TGTGCCAGCTCACCTATTCGACTAGCGGGTAGCACAGATACGCAGTATTTT | CASSPIRLAGSTDTQYF
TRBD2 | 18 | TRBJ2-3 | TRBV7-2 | TGTGCCAGCAGTTCCCGGACTAGCGGAGTCCCTAGCACAGATACGCAGTATTTT | CASSSRTSGVPSTDTQYF
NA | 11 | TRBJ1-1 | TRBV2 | TGTGCCAGCAGTGTGAACAGGAGGGCTTTCTTT | CASSVNRRAFF